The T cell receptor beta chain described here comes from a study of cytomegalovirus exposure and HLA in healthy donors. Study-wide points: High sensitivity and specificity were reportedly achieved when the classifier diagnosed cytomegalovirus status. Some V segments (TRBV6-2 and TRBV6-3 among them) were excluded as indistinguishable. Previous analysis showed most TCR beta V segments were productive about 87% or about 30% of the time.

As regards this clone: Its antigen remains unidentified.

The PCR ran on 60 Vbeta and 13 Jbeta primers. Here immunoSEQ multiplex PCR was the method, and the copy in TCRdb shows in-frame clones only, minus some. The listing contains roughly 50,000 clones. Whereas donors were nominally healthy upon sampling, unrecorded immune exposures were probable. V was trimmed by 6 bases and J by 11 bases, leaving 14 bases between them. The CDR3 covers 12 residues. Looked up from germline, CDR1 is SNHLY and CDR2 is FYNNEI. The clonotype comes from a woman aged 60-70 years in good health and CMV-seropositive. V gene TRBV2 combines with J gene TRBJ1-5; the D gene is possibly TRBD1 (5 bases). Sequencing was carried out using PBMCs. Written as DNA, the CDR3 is TGTGCCAGCAGCGCCACGGTAGGGGCCCAGCATTTT. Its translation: CASSATVGAQHF.